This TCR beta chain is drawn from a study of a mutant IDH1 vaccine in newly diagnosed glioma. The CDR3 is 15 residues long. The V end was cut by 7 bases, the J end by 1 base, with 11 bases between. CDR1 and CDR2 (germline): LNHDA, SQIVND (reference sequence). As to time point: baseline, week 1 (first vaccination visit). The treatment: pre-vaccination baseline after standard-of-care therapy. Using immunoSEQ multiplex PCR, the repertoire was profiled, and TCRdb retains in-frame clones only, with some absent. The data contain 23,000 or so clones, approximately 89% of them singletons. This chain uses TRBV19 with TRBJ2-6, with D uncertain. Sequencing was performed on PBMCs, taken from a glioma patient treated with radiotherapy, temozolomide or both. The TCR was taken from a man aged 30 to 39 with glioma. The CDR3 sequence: CASNSQSSGANVLTF. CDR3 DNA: TGTGCCAGTAACTCCCAATCATCTGGGGCCAACGTCCTGACTTTC.